Below are 21 T cell receptor beta chains sequenced from a single sample in a study of blood T cell repertoires in COVID-19. Generated by immunoSEQ multiplex PCR, the TCRdb table keeps only in-frame clones and is missing some. The sample includes tens of thousands of clones, about four fifths seen only once; the top ten take about 40%. Input material: peripheral blood. The receptors shown here come from a man older than 75 with active or convalescent COVID-19.

CDR3 sequence reads: CASSLVAPLGTEAFF. The CDR3 DNA reads TGTGCCAGCAGCTTAGTCGCCCCACTTGGCACTGAAGCTTTCTTT. V and J are TRBV7-9 and TRBJ1-1; no clear D gene. Per germline, CDR1 SEHNR and CDR2 FQNEAQ (reference sequence). Trimming removed 1 base from V and 4 bases from J, with 13 bases in between. This CDR3 has 15 residues.

The chain combines TRBV18 with TRBJ2-1, with TRBD2 identical over 13 bases. The V gene end was trimmed by 0 bases and the J gene end by 5 bases; junction bases not matched to a gene: 7. Germline CDR1 reads KGHSH; CDR2 reads LQKENI. CDR3 size: 18 residues. CDR3 sequence reads: CASSPPITSGRGNNEQFF. The CDR3 DNA sequence: TGTGCCAGCTCACCACCAATTACTAGCGGGAGGGGGAACAATGAGCAGTTCTTC.

The V call is TRBV27, the J call TRBJ2-1; 7 bases map to TRBD1. Per the germline V gene, CDR1 is MNHEY and CDR2 is SMNVEV (reference sequence). This CDR3 has 16 amino acids. The ends lost 5 bases at V and 2 bases at J; junction bases unmatched: 9. CDR3 loop: CASSLTSGQPYNEQFF. Written as DNA, the CDR3 is TGTGCCAGCAGTCTCACCTCGGGACAGCCCTACAATGAGCAGTTCTTC.

This clone was counted between two and nine times. V and J are TRBV7-9 and TRBJ1-4, with 8 bases aligning to TRBD1. Germline V gene data show CDR1 as SEHNR and CDR2 as FQNEAQ (reference sequence). The CDR3 spans 14 residues. V lost 6 bases to trimming and J lost 8 bases; unmatched junction nucleotides: 8. Here the CDR3 DNA reads TGTGCCAGCAGTCTACAGGGGGGAAGCGAAAAACTGTTTTTT. Amino acids: CASSLQGGSEKLFF. Using reference TRBV7-9 and TRBJ1-4 for the parts outside the CDR3, the full variable domain is DTGVSQNPRHKITKRGQNVTFRCDPISEHNRLYWYRQTLGQGPEFLTYFQNEAQLEKSRLLSDRFSAERPKGSFSTLEIQRTEQGDSAMYLCASSLQGGSEKLFFGSGTQLSVL.

V usage is TRBV6-5 and J usage is TRBJ2-3; D remains unclear. This CDR3 is built from 15 residues. V was pared by 7 bases and J by 0 bases, with 14 bases between. From germline, CDR1 is MNHEY and CDR2 SVGAGI. CDR3 loop: CASIMRLVSTDTQYF. In nucleotides, the CDR3 is TGTGCCAGCATCATGAGGCTCGTTAGCACAGATACGCAGTATTTT.

V is TRBV5-1 and J is TRBJ2-6; D is ambiguous. Germline lookup yields CDR1 SGHRS and CDR2 YFSETQ. Trimming left V 2 bases short and J 3 bases short, with 15 bases between. The CDR3 is 17 residues long. Here the CDR3 reads CASSLSSGSVGANVLTF. The CDR3 nucleotides read TGCGCCAGCAGCTTAAGTTCAGGATCGGTTGGGGCCAACGTCCTGACTTTC.

The V call is TRBV4-3, the J call TRBJ1-2; the D is unclear. Germline V gives CDR1 LGHNA, CDR2 YSLEER. Trimming cost V 0 bases and J 5 bases, with 19 bases left between them. CDR3 size: 17 residues. CDR3 region: CASSQDISGVGFYGYTF. The CDR3 nucleotides are TGCGCCAGCAGCCAAGATATCTCGGGTGTTGGGTTTTATGGCTACACCTTC.

DNA for the CDR3: TGTGCCAGCAGCTGGGGACAGAGTGAGCAGTTCTTC. Protein: CASSWGQSEQFF. The chain uses TRBV5-6 and TRBJ2-1; 7 nucleotides agree with TRBD1. This CDR3 is built from 12 residues. V lost 3 bases, J lost 9 bases, and 3 bases stayed unmatched. Germline V gene lookup returns CDR1 SGHDT and CDR2 YYEEEE.

This rearrangement joins TRBV28 to TRBJ2-2; TRBD2 matches at 10 bases. The CDR3 loop spans 15 amino acids. CDR1 is MDHEN and CDR2 is SYDVKM in the germline V gene. V lost 3 bases, J lost 6 bases, and 4 bases stayed unmatched. CDR3 DNA: TGTGCCAGCAGTTTGCTAGCGGGAGCTTCCGGGGAGCTGTTTTTT. Translated: CASSLLAGASGELFF.

This clone was picked up a small number of times. The chain carries TRBV19 and TRBJ2-5; TRBD2 is a possible D gene (6 bases). The CDR3 runs 15 residues. Germline V CDR1 and CDR2: LNHDA, SQIVND (reference sequence). V lost 4 bases to trimming and J lost 5 bases, with 17 bases between them. This CDR3 reads CASSRDSPGEETQYF. The CDR3 DNA reads TGTGCCAGTAGTAGGGACTCCCCTGGGGAGGAGACCCAGTACTTC.

This chain links TRBV18 with TRBJ2-1; 7 bases match TRBD1. The CDR3 is 16 residues long. V lost 1 base, J lost 5 bases, and 8 bases stayed unmatched. Germline V gives CDR1 KGHSH, CDR2 LQKENI. CDR3 in amino acids: CASSPLATGTNNEQFF. The CDR3 bases are TGTGCCAGCTCACCACTCGCGACAGGGACAAACAATGAGCAGTTCTTC. Based on the CDR3 plus reference TRBV18 and TRBJ2-1, the full variable domain is NAGVMQNPRHLVRRRGQEARLRCSPMKGHSHVYWYRQLPEEGLKFMVYLQKENIIDESGMPKERFSAEFPKEGPSILRIQQVVRGDSAAYFCASSPLATGTNNEQFFGPGTRLTVL.

The CDR3 DNA is TGTGCCAGCCTAGCGGGAGGCGCAGAGACCCAGTACTTC. Translated, it gives CASLAGGAETQYF. The J gene is TRBJ2-5, the V gene TRBV2; 11 positions agree with TRBD2. V trimming: 8 bases; J trimming: 4 bases; junction bases outside the gene matches: 3. Germline values: CDR1 SNHLY, CDR2 FYNNEI. This CDR3 spans 13 amino acids.

The chain employs TRBV5-1 and TRBJ2-3; 7 bases match TRBD2. From germline, CDR1 is SGHRS and CDR2 YFSETQ. Trimming cost V 2 bases and J 3 bases; bases outside gene matches: 9. The CDR3 consists of 16 residues. The CDR3 here is CASSFSVSGGTDTQYF. The CDR3 DNA is TGCGCCAGCAGCTTTTCAGTCTCCGGGGGGACAGATACGCAGTATTTT.

This chain uses TRBV6-2 or TRBV6-3 with TRBJ2-7; D gene ambiguous. Trimming shortened V by 7 bases and J by 1 base, and 11 bases separated the two germline ends. The V gene's germline CDR1 is MNHEY and CDR2 SVGEGT. The CDR3 loop spans 13 amino acids. The CDR3 nucleotides are TGTGCCAGCAACCCCACAGAATCCTACGAGCAGTACTTC. Protein sequence: CASNPTESYEQYF.

This chain joins TRBV2 and TRBJ2-5; D not resolved. The CDR3 runs to 14 residues. Germline V gene lookup returns CDR1 SNHLY and CDR2 FYNNEI. Trimming stripped 7 bases from V and 0 bases from J, with 12 bases between. In DNA, the CDR3 is TGTGCCAGCACCGAGAACGTAAACCAAGAGACCCAGTACTTC. Its translation: CASTENVNQETQYF.

The chain joins TRBV29-1 to TRBJ2-3; possibly TRBD1 for D (5 bases). The CDR3 runs 14 residues. The ends were cut back, 2 bases at V and 1 base at J, with 10 bases in the middle. Germline CDR1 is SQVTM and CDR2 is ANQGSEA. The DNA for the CDR3 is TGCAGCGTTGAAAGGGGTGAGGGCACAGATACGCAGTATTTT. Its protein is CSVERGEGTDTQYF.

This clone was seen ten or more times. The rearrangement joins TRBV6-4 to TRBJ2-7, with 9 bases lining up with TRBD1. The CDR3 runs 14 residues. Germline lookup yields CDR1 MRHNA and CDR2 SNTAGT. J lost 5 bases, V lost 6 bases, and 8 bases had no gene match. The CDR3 sequence is CASSPNRGLHEQYF. The DNA of the CDR3 is TGTGCCAGCAGCCCGAACAGGGGGCTCCACGAGCAGTACTTC.

In DNA form, the CDR3 reads TGTGCCAGGGGGGAGGGGAGGGATTACGAGCAGTACTTC. Translated: CARGEGRDYEQYF. The chain carries TRBV28 and TRBJ2-7; 7 bases align to TRBD2. Trimming removed 9 bases from V and 4 bases from J; junction bases left unmatched: 9. Per the germline V gene, CDR1 is MDHEN and CDR2 is SYDVKM. There are 13 residues in the CDR3. Filled out from reference TRBV28 and TRBJ2-7, the complete variable domain reads DVKVTQSSRYLVKRTGEKVFLECVQDMDHENMFWYRQDPGLGLRLIYFSYDVKMKEKGDIPEGYSVSREKKERFSLILESASTNQTSMYLCARGEGRDYEQYFGPGTRLTVT.

The rearrangement links TRBV30 to TRBJ1-2; 9 nucleotides line up with TRBD1. After removal of 3 bases from V and 2 bases from J, the junction contained 7 bases not matched to a gene. Per germline, CDR1 GTSNPN and CDR2 SVGIG (reference sequence). The CDR3 runs 15 residues. DNA for the CDR3: TGTGCCTGGAGGAGAGGTGGGACAGGGAACTATGGCTACACCTTC. It yields the protein CAWRRGGTGNYGYTF.

The chain has TRBV19 and TRBJ2-1; a weak D match, TRBD2 (5 bases). Trimming left V 3 bases short and J 2 bases short, with 8 bases between. This CDR3 contains 14 residues. Germline lookup yields CDR1 LNHDA and CDR2 SQIVND (reference sequence). CDR3 loop: CASSMGDTYNEQFF. CDR3 coding DNA: TGTGCCAGTAGTATGGGAGACACCTACAATGAGCAGTTCTTC.

V usage is TRBV18 and J usage is TRBJ1-2; 12 nucleotides align to TRBD1. The CDR3 extends over 16 amino acids. Germline lookup yields CDR1 KGHSH and CDR2 LQKENI. V lost 5 bases to trimming and J lost 7 bases; unmatched junction nucleotides: 11. The CDR3 region is CASSWDRGPIEGGYTF. The CDR3 nucleotides read TGTGCCAGCTCATGGGACAGGGGGCCAATTGAAGGTGGCTACACCTTC.